The clone carrying this T cell receptor beta chain was counted at least ten times. Germline V gene data show CDR1 as SGHVS and CDR2 as FNYEAQ. Trimming pared 5 bases from V and 3 bases from J, leaving 4 bases between. The CDR3 is 11 residues long. Via MiXCR, TCRdb re-called the 5' RACE reads, giving one row per CDR3 protein. Among 200,000 to 300,000 distinct CDR3 sequences listed, about 24% were seen once. This specimen belongs to a study of CD8 T cells in ankylosing spondylitis. Sequences were obtained from blood, either unsorted or a sorted T cell fraction (not recorded which). The receptor was derived from a male donor with ankylosing spondylitis or in good health (not recorded which). This chain connects TRBV7-6 to TRBJ1-1; D is ambiguous. CDR3 amino acids: CASSMDTEAFF. As DNA, the CDR3 is TGTGCCAGCAGCATGGACACTGAAGCTTTCTTT.